The next 26 T cell receptor beta chains were all read from a single sample in a study of blood T cell repertoires in COVID-19. Sequencing was performed with immunoSEQ multiplex PCR; in TCRdb, only in-frame clones are kept and a portion is missing. This table has 250,000 to 350,000 clones, approximately 89% appearing once. The sequenced sample consisted of peripheral blood. These TCRs come from a woman between 45 and 60 years old who had recovered from COVID-19.

The rearrangement joins TRBV7-2 to TRBJ2-3, with D perhaps TRBD2 (5 bases). The V end lost 0 bases, the J end lost 4 bases, and 8 bases lay between the germline ends. CDR1 is SGHTA, CDR2 FQGNSA, per germline. The CDR3 runs 14 residues. In DNA form, the CDR3 reads TGTGCCAGCAGCTTAGCTTTGGGAGCAGATACGCAGTATTTT. Protein: CASSLALGADTQYF.

This sequence joins TRBV25-1 and TRBJ1-1; 7 bases line up with TRBD1. CDR3 length: 13 amino acids. Germline V gene sequence: CDR1 MGHDK, CDR2 SYGVNS. Unmatched junction bases numbered 4, after V lost 5 bases and J lost 4 bases. The CDR3 coding sequence is TGTGCCAGCAGTCCGACAGGGCGCACTGAAGCTTTCTTT. Translating it yields CASSPTGRTEAFF. The full variable domain, with the rest looked up from reference TRBV25-1 and TRBJ1-1, is EADIYQTPRYLVIGTGKKITLECSQTMGHDKMYWYQQDPGMELHLIHYSYGVNSTEKGDLSSESTVSRIRTEHFPLTLESARPSHTSQYLCASSPTGRTEAFFGQGTRLTVV.

V usage is TRBV5-1 and J usage is TRBJ2-3; TRBD2 agrees at 14 bases. The V segment lost 4 bases and the J segment 5 bases; nucleotides outside the gene matches: 3. The CDR3 covers 15 residues. CDR1 and CDR2 (germline): SGHRS, YFSETQ. CDR3 bases: TGCGCCAGCAGCGTGGGACTAGCGGGAGAAGATACGCAGTATTTT. Residues: CASSVGLAGEDTQYF.

The CDR3 DNA follows: TGTGCCAGCAGGGACAGGGGGGACACCGGGGAGCTGTTTTTT. The encoded protein is CASRDRGDTGELFF. V gene TRBV13 combines with J gene TRBJ2-2, with 10 bases aligning to TRBD1. V lost 6 bases to trimming and J lost 3 bases; unmatched junction nucleotides: 1. Germline assignment: CDR1 PRHDT and CDR2 FYEKMQ (reference sequence). CDR3 length equals 14 residues.

The chain is built from TRBV12-3 or TRBV12-4 and TRBJ1-1; 7 nucleotides agree with TRBD1. There are 13 residues in the CDR3. V trimming: 6 bases; J trimming: 3 bases; junction bases outside the gene matches: 4. The CDR3 reads CASRTTGDTEAFF. Here the CDR3 DNA reads TGTGCCAGCAGGACTACAGGGGACACTGAAGCTTTCTTT.

This chain joins TRBV28 and TRBJ1-3, with a weak D call TRBD1 (6 bases). The CDR3 has 15 residues. V was trimmed by 2 bases and J by 2 bases, leaving 10 bases between them. Germline CDR1 is MDHEN and CDR2 is SYDVKM. CDR3 coding DNA: TGTGCCAGCAGTTTAACAACAGGGACTGGAAACACCATATATTTT. Residues: CASSLTTGTGNTIYF.

This chain connects TRBV27 to TRBJ1-4; no reliable D call. The CDR3 runs to 13 residues. The germline V and J ends were trimmed by 5 bases and 5 bases, with 9 bases remaining between them. Germline V gene lookup returns CDR1 MNHEY and CDR2 SMNVEV (reference sequence). The CDR3 DNA reads TGTGCCAGCAGTGAGCACGCAAATGAAAAACTGTTTTTT. This codes for CASSEHANEKLFF.

This clone was detected only once. V gene TRBV6-8 combines with J gene TRBJ1-5, with D perhaps TRBD1 (6 bases). In germline, CDR1 is MNHGY, CDR2 SAAAGT. CDR3 length: 17 amino acids. Trimming shortened V by 11 bases and J by 0 bases, and 23 bases separated the two germline ends. This CDR3 is CAQEGLGGSYSNQPQHF. The CDR3 coding sequence is TGTGCCCAAGAAGGGTTAGGGGGTTCGTATAGCAATCAGCCCCAGCATTTT.

This chain uses TRBV28 with TRBJ1-2; TRBD1 might be the D (5 bases). The CDR3 has 15 residues. Looked up from germline, CDR1 is MDHEN and CDR2 is SYDVKM. The V end was cut by 3 bases, the J end by 2 bases, with 13 bases between. CDR3 nucleotide sequence: TGTGCCAGCAGTTTGGCCAGGGTAAGGAACTATGGCTACACCTTC. Translated: CASSLARVRNYGYTF.

Turning to this clone: Other DNA sequences in this sample translate to the same CDR3. V usage is TRBV19 and J usage is TRBJ2-7; a possible D gene is TRBD1 (6 bases). V lost 3 bases to trimming and J lost 2 bases, with 11 bases between them. Germline CDR1 reads LNHDA; CDR2 reads SQIVND (reference sequence). This CDR3 is built from 14 residues. The CDR3 loop reads CASSIGRGPYEQYF. In nucleotides, the CDR3 is TGTGCCAGTAGTATCGGCAGGGGACCCTACGAGCAGTACTTC.

V is TRBV2 and J is TRBJ1-1; 7 nucleotides line up with TRBD1. The CDR3 runs to 12 residues. The trim removed 6 bases at V and 5 bases at J, leaving 3 bases unmatched. Germline CDR1 and CDR2: SNHLY and FYNNEI. The CDR3 region has the DNA TGTGCCAGCAGGACAGGGTGGACTGAAGCTTTCTTT. Translated: CASRTGWTEAFF.

This clone appeared a single time. This chain links TRBV6-4 with TRBJ1-1, with 9 bases matching TRBD1. In germline, CDR1 is MRHNA, CDR2 SNTAGT. J was trimmed by 1 base and V by 6 bases; bases with no gene match: 3. This CDR3 is built from 14 residues. CDR3 residues: CASSPGQGNTEAFF. The CDR3 bases are TGTGCCAGCAGCCCGGGACAGGGGAACACTGAAGCTTTCTTT.

The chain uses TRBV6-1 and TRBJ2-1; TRBD2 agrees at 8 bases. The ends lost 2 bases at V and 8 bases at J; junction bases unmatched: 8. Germline CDR1 MNHNS, CDR2 SASEGT. The CDR3 is 15 residues long. The DNA of the CDR3 is TGTGCCAGCAGTGAAAGGCGGGGGGCCCTCGATGAGCAGTTCTTC. This gives the protein CASSERRGALDEQFF.

DNA for the CDR3: TGTGCCAGCAGCTTCGGACAGGTTCAGTATGGCTACACCTTC. It codes for CASSFGQVQYGYTF. This chain links TRBV9 with TRBJ1-2, with TRBD1 identical over 7 bases. V dropped 4 bases and J dropped 5; count of bases not matched to a gene: 8. The CDR3 runs to 14 residues. Germline V gene data show CDR1 as SGDLS and CDR2 as YYNGEE.

The chain has TRBV5-1 and TRBJ1-1; 9 bases are shared with TRBD1. The V gene's germline CDR1 is SGHRS and CDR2 YFSETQ. The CDR3 sequence is 16 residues long. Trimming removed 4 bases from V and 4 bases from J; junction bases left unmatched: 11. CDR3 coding DNA: TGCGCCAGCAGCGCCACAGGGGGCGCGGGGGCCACTGAAGCTTTCTTT. Residues: CASSATGGAGATEAFF.

The chain joins TRBV11-2 to TRBJ2-1; weak D call: TRBD2 (5 bases). Trimming removed 5 bases at V and 2 bases at J, with 16 bases between. The CDR3 is made up of 16 amino acids. CDR1 and CDR2 from the germline V gene are SGHAT and FQNNGV. The CDR3 spells CASSASRAPPYNEQFF. CDR3 DNA: TGTGCCAGCAGCGCCTCGCGGGCCCCGCCCTACAATGAGCAGTTCTTC.

The CDR3 DNA sequence: TGTGCCAGCACCCAGGGGTCTCTCTCCGAGCAGTACTTC. Translating gives CASTQGSLSEQYF. This chain joins TRBV5-6 and TRBJ2-7, with D possibly TRBD1 on 6 matching bases. This CDR3 is built from 13 residues. Germline lookup yields CDR1 SGHDT and CDR2 YYEEEE. V lost 6 bases and J lost 6, with 16 bases in between.

This chain uses TRBV3-1 (or the pseudogene TRBV3-2) with TRBJ1-4; D unclear. V was cut by 0 bases and J by 5 bases, with 10 bases left in between. CDR3 length: 15 residues. Germline lookup yields CDR1 LGHDT and CDR2 YNNKEL (reference sequence). This CDR3 is CASSQDPGWNEKLFF. The DNA of the CDR3 is TGTGCCAGCAGCCAAGATCCAGGCTGGAATGAAAAACTGTTTTTT.

The chain employs TRBV14 and TRBJ1-1; unclear D gene. Germline-derived CDR1 and CDR2 are SGHDN and FVKESK. V lost 4 bases, J lost 3 bases, and 6 bases lay in between. The CDR3 loop spans 12 amino acids. CDR3 in DNA: TGTGCCAGCAGCCTGGAGTACACTGAAGCTTTCTTT. It yields the protein CASSLEYTEAFF. Drawing the rest from reference TRBV14 and TRBJ1-1, the complete variable domain is EAGVTQFPSHSVIEKGQTVTLRCDPISGHDNLYWYRRVMGKEIKFLLHFVKESKQDESGMPNNRFLAERTGGTYSTLKVQPAELEDSGVYFCASSLEYTEAFFGQGTRLTVV.

The V gene is TRBV9, the J gene TRBJ2-1; no definite D call. The CDR3 is 17 residues long. Germline assignment: CDR1 SGDLS and CDR2 YYNGEE. V shed 0 bases and J shed 0 bases, with 13 bases lying between them. In DNA, the CDR3 is TGTGCCAGCAGCGTAGGATTAAGCGCCCGCTCCTACAATGAGCAGTTCTTC. The encoded protein is CASSVGLSARSYNEQFF.

The table lists this clone with many counts. The chain employs TRBV5-6 and TRBJ2-7; TRBD1 aligns across 10 bases. V dropped 3 bases and J dropped 2; count of bases not matched to a gene: 5. CDR1 SGHDT and CDR2 YYEEEE come from the germline V gene. The CDR3 has 15 amino acids. CDR3 nucleotides: TGTGCCAGCAGCTACCGGGACAGGGGTCCCTACGAGCAGTACTTC. It specifies CASSYRDRGPYEQYF.

The V call is TRBV11-2, the J call TRBJ2-5; 7 bases map to TRBD2. V shed 6 bases, J shed 1 base, and the junction held 8 bases outside the gene matches. Germline V lookup: CDR1 SGHAT, CDR2 FQNNGV. The CDR3 sequence is 15 residues long. The CDR3 is CASRPSGASQETQYF. The CDR3 DNA sequence: TGTGCCAGCAGACCTAGCGGAGCTAGCCAAGAGACCCAGTACTTC.

This rearrangement joins TRBV7-6 to TRBJ1-6; possibly TRBD1 for D (6 bases). V lost 0 bases and J lost 9, with 18 bases in between. Germline V gene sequence: CDR1 SGHVS, CDR2 FNYEAQ. This CDR3 spans 17 amino acids. In nucleotides, the CDR3 is TGTGCCAGCAGCTTAGCCCCAATGGACAGCTTCCTTTCACCCCTCCACTTT. Its protein product is CASSLAPMDSFLSPLHF.

This chain connects TRBV6-1 to TRBJ2-5; 7 bases are shared with TRBD2. V lost 2 bases and J lost 5; bases outside the gene matches: 5. The germline CDR1 and CDR2 sequences are MNHNS and SASEGT. The CDR3 has 14 residues. This CDR3 reads CASSESLAVETQYF. Written as DNA, the CDR3 is TGTGCCAGCAGTGAAAGCCTAGCGGTCGAGACCCAGTACTTC.

The genes are TRBV11-3 and TRBJ2-2, with 7 positions matching TRBD2. Germline CDR1 SGHNT, CDR2 YENEEA. Germline trimming cut 2 bases from V and 2 bases from J; bases unmatched to any gene: 2. This CDR3 has 15 amino acids. CDR3: CASSLSSGNTGELFF. The CDR3 region has the DNA TGTGCCAGCAGCTTATCTAGCGGCAACACCGGGGAGCTGTTTTTT. The full variable domain, completed using reference TRBV11-3 and TRBJ2-2, is EAGVVQSPRYKIIEKKQPVAFWCNPISGHNTLYWYLQNLGQGPELLIRYENEEAVDDSQLPKDRFSAERLKGVDSTLKIQPAELGDSAVYLCASSLSSGNTGELFFGEGSRLTVL.

This clone was detected a few times. This chain connects TRBV7-8 to TRBJ1-5; 9 bases map to TRBD1. V shed 1 base, J shed 2 bases, and the junction held 3 bases outside the gene matches. This CDR3 is 16 amino acids long. Germline V gives CDR1 SGHVS, CDR2 FQNEAQ. The CDR3 DNA is TGTGCCAGCAGCTTAGTGACAGGGGGTCGCAATCAGCCCCAGCATTTT. Its protein product is CASSLVTGGRNQPQHF.